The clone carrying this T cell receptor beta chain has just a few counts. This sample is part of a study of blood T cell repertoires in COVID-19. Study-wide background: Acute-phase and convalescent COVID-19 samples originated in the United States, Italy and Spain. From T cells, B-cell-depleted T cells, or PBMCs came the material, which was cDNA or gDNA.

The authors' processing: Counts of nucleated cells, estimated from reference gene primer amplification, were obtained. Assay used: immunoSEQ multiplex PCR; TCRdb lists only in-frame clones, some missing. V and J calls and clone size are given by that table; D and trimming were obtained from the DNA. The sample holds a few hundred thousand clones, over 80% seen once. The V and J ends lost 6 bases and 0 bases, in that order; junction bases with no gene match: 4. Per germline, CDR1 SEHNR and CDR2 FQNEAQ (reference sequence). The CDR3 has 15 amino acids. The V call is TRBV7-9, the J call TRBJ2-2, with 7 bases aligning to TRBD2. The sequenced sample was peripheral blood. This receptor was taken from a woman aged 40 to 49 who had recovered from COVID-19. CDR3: CASRTSGANTGELFF. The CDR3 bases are TGTGCCAGCAGGACCAGCGGGGCGAACACCGGGGAGCTGTTTTTT. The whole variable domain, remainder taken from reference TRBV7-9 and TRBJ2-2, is DTGVSQNPRHKITKRGQNVTFRCDPISEHNRLYWYRQTLGQGPEFLTYFQNEAQLEKSRLLSDRFSAERPKGSFSTLEIQRTEQGDSAMYLCASRTSGANTGELFFGEGSRLTVL.